This T cell receptor (beta chain) stems from a study of molecular identifiers for immune sequencing clone quantification. In this sample, this clonotype turned up a few times. TCRdb reprocessed the PCR reads via MiXCR and lists one record per CDR3 protein. The sample carries hundreds of thousands of distinct CDR3 sequences, 25% recorded once. The V gene end was trimmed by 4 bases and the J gene end by 3 bases; junction bases not matched to a gene: 3. The CDR3 sequence is 15 residues long. Germline lookup yields CDR1 DFQATT and CDR2 SNEGSKA (reference sequence). J is TRBJ2-1 and V is TRBV20-1; 13 nucleotides align to TRBD2. The sequence was collected from a human donor in good health. Some libraries in this study had Jurkat cell RNA spiked in. Sequencing was carried out using naive CD8+ T cells from blood, with Jurkat cell RNA spiked in. Subset described: FACS-sorted CD8+CD4-CCR7+CD45RA+ naive T cells. The DNA for the CDR3 is TGCAGTGCTACCGGGACTAGCGGGGACTACAATGAGCAGTTCTTC. Protein: CSATGTSGDYNEQFF.